This entry lists 15 T cell receptor beta chains sequenced from one sample in a study of shared clonotypes between healthy human individuals. Naive CD8 isolation took CD45RO-negative cells positively selected for CCR7 and excluded terminally differentiated effector memory CD45RA+ cells. Profiling relied on immunoSEQ multiplex PCR, and the TCRdb table lists in-frame clones only, not all of them. The sample has about 2.1 million clones; approximately 92% are singletons. The specimen sequenced was naive CD8+ T cells from PBMCs. These receptors came from a man between 18 and 35 years old in good health. Some clones in this sample may be carry-over from other donors' samples.

Concerning this clone: This CDR3 is also generated by other DNA sequences in the sample. The chain is built from TRBV15 and TRBJ2-3; perhaps TRBD2 as D (5 bases). Looked up from germline, CDR1 is LNHNV and CDR2 is YYDKDF (reference sequence). The CDR3 is 14 amino acids. V lost 4 bases and J 2 bases, leaving 10 bases between the germline ends. The DNA of the CDR3 is TGTGCCACCAGCACGAGGAGGTCCACAGATACGCAGTATTTT. The encoded protein is CATSTRRSTDTQYF.

This clone was found once. The V call is TRBV28, the J call TRBJ2-3; 14 bases are shared with TRBD2. The germline V gene encodes CDR1 MDHEN and CDR2 SYDVKM. The ends lost 6 bases at V and 5 bases at J; junction bases unmatched: 13. The CDR3 contains 18 residues. The CDR3 here is CASSNLPSGTSGRDTQYF. The CDR3 bases are TGTGCCAGCAGCAACCTACCTTCCGGGACTAGCGGGAGAGATACGCAGTATTTT.

The count of this clone is one. The CDR3 here is CASSPPSASGNYEQFF. The DNA of the CDR3 is TGTGCCAGCTCACCACCGTCGGCTAGCGGGAATTATGAGCAGTTCTTC. J is TRBJ2-1 and V is TRBV18; 9 nucleotides align to TRBD2. V lost 0 bases, J lost 8 bases, and 8 bases stayed unmatched. CDR3 length: 16 amino acids. CDR1 is KGHSH and CDR2 is LQKENI in the germline V gene. Variable domain in full (rest from reference TRBV18 and TRBJ2-1): NAGVMQNPRHLVRRRGQEARLRCSPMKGHSHVYWYRQLPEEGLKFMVYLQKENIIDESGMPKERFSAEFPKEGPSILRIQQVVRGDSAAYFCASSPPSASGNYEQFFGPGTRLTVL.

The chain employs TRBV27 and TRBJ1-1; tentative D call: TRBD1 (5 bases). Deletions cut 4 bases from V and 4 bases from J, with 19 bases between. This CDR3 region has 16 residues. From germline, CDR1 is MNHEY and CDR2 SMNVEV (reference sequence). The CDR3 sequence is CASSSTLRGLVTEAFF. The CDR3 DNA reads TGTGCCAGCAGTTCAACCCTACGGGGGTTAGTCACTGAAGCTTTCTTT.

This chain links TRBV6-1 with TRBJ2-1, with no clear D. Deletions cut 1 base from V and 8 bases from J, with 15 bases between. The CDR3 is 15 amino acids. The germline CDR1 and CDR2 sequences are MNHNS and SASEGT. The CDR3 nucleotides are TGTGCCAGCAGTGAAGAGGCGTTTTTGGTTGATGAGCAGTTCTTC. This codes for CASSEEAFLVDEQFF.

The chain employs TRBV9 and TRBJ1-3; D is uncertain. Germline CDR1 SGDLS, CDR2 YYNGEE. V lost 4 bases and J lost 4, with 12 bases in between. The CDR3 has 14 amino acids. The CDR3 reads CASSIRAEGNTIYF. In DNA form, the CDR3 reads TGTGCCAGCAGCATTAGGGCAGAAGGAAACACCATATATTTT.

This clone was detected only once. The chain uses TRBV6-1 and TRBJ2-7; tentative D call: TRBD1 (6 bases). The V end lost 3 bases, the J end lost 3 bases, and 27 bases lay between the germline ends. This CDR3 region has 19 residues. The germline gives CDR1 MNHNS, CDR2 SASEGT. The CDR3 DNA reads as TGTGCCAGCAGTGATCGGGGAAGGTCAAAGGACAGTGAAATCTACGAGCAGTACTTC. It codes for CASSDRGRSKDSEIYEQYF.

V is TRBV11-2 and J is TRBJ2-7; possible D gene TRBD2, 5 bases. CDR3 length: 16 amino acids. Germline loops: CDR1 SGHAT, CDR2 FQNNGV. Trimming pared 1 base from V and 3 bases from J, leaving 16 bases between. The CDR3 DNA is TGTGCCAGCAGCTTAGCCGGGGAAATTGGCTTCTACGAGCAGTACTTC. This encodes CASSLAGEIGFYEQYF.

The rearrangement links TRBV12-5 to TRBJ2-1, with 11 bases fitting TRBD2. The CDR3 is made up of 17 amino acids. V shed 1 base and J 7 bases; nucleotides not matched to a gene: 9. Looked up from germline, CDR1 is LGHNT and CDR2 is FRNRAP. The CDR3, as DNA: TGTGCTAGTGGTTTGGGAGTGATAGCGGGAGGGATGAATGAGCAGTTCTTC. Translation gives CASGLGVIAGGMNEQFF.

The chain links TRBV19 to TRBJ2-7, with 9 bases identical to TRBD2. CDR1 LNHDA and CDR2 SQIVND come from the germline V gene (reference sequence). The length of the CDR3 is 14 residues. With 6 bases clipped from V and 3 bases from J, the junction kept 6 bases outside the gene matches. For the CDR3, the DNA is TGTGCCAGTAGGGACGGGACTAGCCTCTACGAGCAGTACTTC. Translating it yields CASRDGTSLYEQYF.

The chain has TRBV7-9 and TRBJ2-1, with 9 bases matching TRBD2. V lost 6 bases and J lost 10; bases outside the gene matches: 10. The CDR3 is 14 amino acids. CDR1 and CDR2 (germline): SEHNR, FQNEAQ (reference sequence). Written as DNA, the CDR3 is TGTGCCAGCAGAGGAGTAGCGGGAGTTGGCGAGCAGTTCTTC. Translating gives CASRGVAGVGEQFF. The variable domain in full, with the rest retrieved from reference TRBV7-9 and TRBJ2-1, is DTGVSQNPRHKITKRGQNVTFRCDPISEHNRLYWYRQTLGQGPEFLTYFQNEAQLEKSRLLSDRFSAERPKGSFSTLEIQRTEQGDSAMYLCASRGVAGVGEQFFGPGTRLTVL.

The chain couples TRBV12-5 to TRBJ2-7; perhaps TRBD2 as D (7 bases). Trimming pared 7 bases from V and 7 bases from J, leaving 20 bases between. This CDR3 is 14 amino acids long. Germline V lookup: CDR1 LGHNT, CDR2 FRNRAP. The CDR3, as DNA: TGTGCTAGTGCCCTTGGGGGGGCGCGGGGAGAGCAGTACTTC. Its translation is CASALGGARGEQYF.

Here the CDR3 DNA reads TGTGCCAGCAGCTTATTCCGCGCGAACACCGGGGAGCTGTTTTTT. Encoded protein: CASSLFRANTGELFF. This chain connects TRBV7-9 to TRBJ2-2; D gene unclear. The CDR3 is 15 amino acids. CDR1 is SEHNR, CDR2 FQNEAQ, per germline (reference sequence). V gave up 2 bases and J gave up 0 bases, with 7 bases separating them.

V usage is TRBV11-3 and J usage is TRBJ2-1, with 10 bases fitting TRBD2. Germline CDR1 reads SGHNT; CDR2 reads YENEEA. V dropped 6 bases and J dropped 3; count of bases not matched to a gene: 5. The CDR3 contains 15 residues. This CDR3 reads CASSREREGYNEQFF. CDR3 sequence (DNA): TGTGCCAGCAGTCGTGAGCGGGAGGGCTACAATGAGCAGTTCTTC. The full variable domain, rest sourced from reference TRBV11-3 and TRBJ2-1, is EAGVVQSPRYKIIEKKQPVAFWCNPISGHNTLYWYLQNLGQGPELLIRYENEEAVDDSQLPKDRFSAERLKGVDSTLKIQPAELGDSAVYLCASSREREGYNEQFFGPGTRLTVL.

A single count supports this clone. V usage is TRBV7-9 and J usage is TRBJ1-2; no clear D gene. The V and J ends lost 2 bases and 7 bases respectively, with 8 bases between them. This CDR3 spans 12 amino acids. CDR1 and CDR2 (germline): SEHNR, FQNEAQ (reference sequence). The CDR3 DNA reads TGTGCCAGCAGCTTATCAGGAGCTGGCTACACCTTC. The encoded protein is CASSLSGAGYTF.